The entry below gives a single T cell receptor (beta chain) sequence along with its context. Its antigen is undetermined. These data come from a study of cytomegalovirus exposure and HLA in healthy donors. Study information: In a previous analysis, nearly 120 million unique TCR beta sequences were found from roughly 180 million T cells. Overall study results and limits: Indistinguishable V segments, including TRBV6-2 and TRBV6-3, were excluded. As a later analysis showed, a missense DCLRE1C variant was linked to trimming of TCR beta V- and J-genes. After further analysis at a later stage, 15,000 to 20,000 TCR beta sequences were associated with HLA alleles at 0.05 false discovery rate.

CDR3 length: 14 residues. Germline assignment: CDR1 MGHRA and CDR2 YSYEKL. Trimming shortened V by 4 bases and J by 4 bases, and 13 bases separated the two germline ends. Researchers ran the PCR with 60 Vbeta and 13 Jbeta primers. TCRdb's table, derived via immunoSEQ multiplex PCR, lists solely in-frame clones and lacks some. The table lists fewer than 250,000 clones, around 80% of them singletons, with about 6% in the top ten. The genes are TRBV4-1 and TRBJ2-5, with D possibly being TRBD2 (6 bases). The sample taken for sequencing was PBMCs. The source is a middle-aged man in good health and CMV-seropositive. The CDR3, as DNA: TGCGCCAGCAGCCCCGGCGGACTAAGAGAGACCCAGTACTTC. Translated: CASSPGGLRETQYF.